Presented here are 4 T cell receptor beta chains from one specimen sequenced in a study of response to subunit inactivated influenza vaccine. TCRdb redid the calling of the RT-PCR reads with MiXCR, one entry per CDR3 protein. The data show about 500,000 distinct CDR3 sequences, 10% to 15% seen once. Source: PBMCs from blood, taken roughly 47 days after vaccination. Every receptor here comes from a man between 45 and 60 years old who received an inactivated influenza vaccine.

This chain links TRBV7-8 with TRBJ1-1; D gene uncertain. Trimming cost V 3 bases and J 1 base, with 12 bases left between them. The CDR3 has 15 amino acids. From germline, CDR1 is SGHVS and CDR2 FQNEAQ. CDR3 bases: TGTGCCAGCAGCTTGTCCGACGTGGAGAACACTGAAGCTTTCTTT. It specifies CASSLSDVENTEAFF.

This clonotype was seen many times. This sequence joins TRBV6-2 or TRBV6-3 and TRBJ1-5, with D possibly TRBD1 on 5 matching bases. Trimming took 5 bases from V and 7 from J, leaving 18 bases between them. CDR3 length: 15 residues. The germline CDR1 and CDR2 sequences are MNHEY and SVGEGT. CDR3 sequence reads: CASSTYRTVGQPQHF. CDR3 sequence (DNA): TGTGCCAGCAGTACCTACAGGACGGTGGGGCAGCCCCAGCATTTT.

The chain has TRBV11-2 and TRBJ2-2, with a tentative D call TRBD2 (6 bases). Trimming stripped 1 base from V and 7 bases from J, with 10 bases between. Germline-derived CDR1 and CDR2 are SGHAT and FQNNGV. The CDR3 has 14 amino acids. CDR3 DNA: TGTGCCAGCAGCTTAGGGTCGGAGGGCGGGGAGCTGTTTTTT. Translated, it gives CASSLGSEGGELFF.

V and J are TRBV19 and TRBJ2-1, with TRBD2 matching over 12 bases. In germline, CDR1 is LNHDA, CDR2 SQIVND (reference sequence). V was clipped by 2 bases and J by 6 bases; unmatched bases: 5. The length of the CDR3 is 16 residues. CDR3 DNA sequence: TGTGCCAGTAGTATAAGGTTGACTAGCGGGGGCAATGAGCAGTTCTTC. This translates into CASSIRLTSGGNEQFF.